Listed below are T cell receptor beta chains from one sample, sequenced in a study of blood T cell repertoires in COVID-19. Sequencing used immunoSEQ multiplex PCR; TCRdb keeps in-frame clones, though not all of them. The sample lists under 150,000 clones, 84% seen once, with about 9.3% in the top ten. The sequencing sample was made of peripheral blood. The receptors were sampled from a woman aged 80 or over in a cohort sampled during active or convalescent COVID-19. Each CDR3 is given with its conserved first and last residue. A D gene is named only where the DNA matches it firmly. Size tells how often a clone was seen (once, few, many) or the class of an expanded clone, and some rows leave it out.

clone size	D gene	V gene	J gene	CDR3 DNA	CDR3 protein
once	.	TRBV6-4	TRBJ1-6	TGTGCCAGCAGTGACTCGGCTTTTAATAATTCACCCCTCCACTTT	CASSDSAFNNSPLHF
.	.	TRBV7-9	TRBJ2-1	TGTGCCAGCAGCCTAGATAGCTCCTACAATGAGCAGTTCTTC	CASSLDSSYNEQFF
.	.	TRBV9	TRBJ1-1	TGTGCCAGCAGCGTAGGGACAGTTAACACTGAAGCTTTCTTT	CASSVGTVNTEAFF
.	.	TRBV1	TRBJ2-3	TGCACCAGCAGCCAAGTTTGTCATGCCAGGGGGCTGGCAGATACGCAGTATTTT	CTSSQVCHARGLADTQYF
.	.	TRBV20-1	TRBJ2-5	TGCAGGACTAGCCAAGAGACCCAGTACTTC	CRTSQETQYF
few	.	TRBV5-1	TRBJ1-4	TGCGCCAGCAGCGGGCGACCTAATGAAAAACTGTTTTTT	CASSGRPNEKLFF
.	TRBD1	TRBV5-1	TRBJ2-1	TGCGCCAGCAGCTCTTACGGGACAGGCGGCTCCTACAATGAGCAGTTCTTC	CASSSYGTGGSYNEQFF
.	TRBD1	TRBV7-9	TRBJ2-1	TGTGCCAGCAGCTCTACGACAGGGAAGACGCATGAGCAGTTCTTC	CASSSTTGKTHEQFF
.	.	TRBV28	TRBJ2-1	TGTGCCAGCAGTCCACCCCCGTTGGGGAGGGAGCAGTTCTTC	CASSPPPLGREQFF
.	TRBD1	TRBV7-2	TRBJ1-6	TGTGCCAGCAGCTTGCGGGACAGATATAATTCACCCCTCCACTTT	CASSLRDRYNSPLHF
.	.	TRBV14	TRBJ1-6	TGTGCCAGCAGCCGCTCGGCCCGGGGTGGCTCACCCCTCCACTTT	CASSRSARGGSPLHF
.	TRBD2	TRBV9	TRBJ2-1	TGTGCCAGCAGCGTACTAGCGGGGGGCTACAATGAGCAGTTCTTC	CASSVLAGGYNEQFF
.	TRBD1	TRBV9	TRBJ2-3	TGTGCCAGCAGCGCCGGGGACAGGGGGTTGTCAGATACGCAGTATTTT	CASSAGDRGLSDTQYF
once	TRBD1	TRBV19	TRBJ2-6	TGTGCCAGTACCGGGGACAGGGGCCTGTCTGGGGCCAACGTCCTGACTTTC	CASTGDRGLSGANVLTF
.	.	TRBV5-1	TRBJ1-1	TGCGCCAGCAGCTTTTGGGGCCACACTGAAGCTTTCTTT	CASSFWGHTEAFF
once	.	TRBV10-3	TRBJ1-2	TGTGCCATCAGTGAACCTAATACCTATGGCTACACCTTC	CAISEPNTYGYTF
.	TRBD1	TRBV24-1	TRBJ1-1	TGTGCCACCAGTGCCTGGGGACAGGGAGTTGAAGCTTTCTTT	CATSAWGQGVEAFF
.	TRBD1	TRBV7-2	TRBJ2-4	TGTGCCAGCAGCTTGGGACAGCTAAACAAAAACATTCAGTACTTC	CASSLGQLNKNIQYF
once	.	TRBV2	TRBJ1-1	TGTGCCAGCAGGGGGGGAGGAGATCCTGAAGCTTTCTTT	CASRGGGDPEAFF
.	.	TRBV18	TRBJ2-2	TGTGCCAGCTCACCAAGTGGCGGAACCGGGGAGCTGTTTTTT	CASSPSGGTGELFF
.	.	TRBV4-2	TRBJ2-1	TGTGCCAGCAGCCAAGGGTGGGGAGACTCCTACAATGAGCAGTTCTTC	CASSQGWGDSYNEQFF
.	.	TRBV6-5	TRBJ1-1	TGTGCCAGCAGCTTCTCAGACAGGCTGAACACTGAAGCTTTCTTT	CASSFSDRLNTEAFF
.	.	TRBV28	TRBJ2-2	TGTGCCAGCAAAAAGACACCGACGAACACCGGGGAGCTGTTTTTT	CASKKTPTNTGELFF
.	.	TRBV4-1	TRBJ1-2	TGCGCCAGCAGCCAACCTGGCCAGGACAGAGTTAACTATGGCTACACCTTC	CASSQPGQDRVNYGYTF
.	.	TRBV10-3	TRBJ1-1	TGTGCCATCAGTGACAGGGAATTGAACACTGAAGCTTTCTTT	CAISDRELNTEAFF
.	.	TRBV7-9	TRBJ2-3	TGTGCCAGCAGCTCGAAGGGGCAAGCGGATACGCAGTATTTT	CASSSKGQADTQYF